One sample yielded the 30 T cell receptor beta chains listed below, sequenced in a study of T cell repertoires in cytomegalovirus infection. TCRdb re-called the reads with MiXCR, one entry per CDR3 protein. The sample contains about 150,000 distinct CDR3 sequences, 23% of which appear only once. The sample was PBMCs. These TCRs come from a human donor in good health (CMV status not recorded). Some clones in this sample may be carry-over from other donors' samples.

This clonotype was observed a handful of times. The CDR3 DNA is TGTGCCAGCAGCTTAGGGGAAAGCTATGGCTACACCTTC. Translating it yields CASSLGESYGYTF. The chain is built from TRBV7-8 and TRBJ1-2; no firm D call. This CDR3 contains 13 residues. V was pared by 1 base and J by 4 bases, with 7 bases between. The V gene's germline CDR1 is SGHVS and CDR2 FQNEAQ.

This clonotype was counted many times. A read error may produce the germline difference seen at one junction end. The J gene is TRBJ1-1, the V gene TRBV14, with 8 nucleotides matching TRBD1. Per the germline V gene, CDR1 is SGHDN and CDR2 is FVKESK. This CDR3 is built from 13 residues. CDR3 in amino acids: CASSWTGSAEAFF. The CDR3 DNA follows: TGTGCCAGCAGCTGGACAGGGTCCGCTGAGGCTTTCTTT.

This clonotype was recorded at least ten times. The V gene is TRBV7-2, the J gene TRBJ2-3, with D perhaps TRBD1 (5 bases). CDR3 length: 14 residues. The germline CDR1 and CDR2 sequences are SGHTA and FQGNSA. Deletions cut 5 bases from V and 9 bases from J, with 18 bases between. The CDR3 reads CASSGLGRQGTQYF. The DNA of the CDR3 is TGTGCCAGCAGCGGCCTCGGACGCCAGGGAACGCAGTATTTT.

This clonotype has a handful of counts. The chain recombines TRBV2 with TRBJ1-1; D is perhaps TRBD1 (5 bases). The CDR3 consists of 13 residues. Germline lookup yields CDR1 SNHLY and CDR2 FYNNEI. With 8 bases removed from V and 3 bases from J, the gap between germline ends came to 13 bases. CDR3 sequence reads: CASPGPGHTEAFF. The DNA for the CDR3 is TGTGCCAGCCCCGGACCGGGGCACACTGAAGCTTTCTTT. Full variable domain (outside the CDR3, taken from reference TRBV2 and TRBJ1-1): EPEVTQTPSHQVTQMGQEVILRCVPISNHLYFYWYRQILGQKVEFLVSFYNNEISEKSEIFDDQFSVERPDGSNFTLKIRSTKLEDSAMYFCASPGPGHTEAFFGQGTRLTVV.

By share, this clonotype ranks as medium-sized (0.01 to 0.1%). This chain links TRBV7-2 with TRBJ2-7; weak D call: TRBD2 (6 bases). Trimming stripped 2 bases from V and 5 bases from J, with 10 bases between. The CDR3 contains 13 residues. CDR1 SGHTA and CDR2 FQGNSA come from the germline V gene. The CDR3 region has the DNA TGTGCCAGCAGCTTATGGAGGGAGGACGAGCAGTACTTC. Translating gives CASSLWREDEQYF. The full variable domain, its missing parts supplied by reference TRBV7-2 and TRBJ2-7, is GAGVSQSPSNKVTEKGKDVELRCDPISGHTALYWYRQSLGQGLEFLIYFQGNSAPDKSGLPSDRFSAERTGGSVSTLTIQRTQQEDSAVYLCASSLWREDEQYFGPGTRLTVT.

In this sample, this clonotype turned up a few times. The rearrangement links TRBV29-1 to TRBJ1-1; D is possibly TRBD1 (5 bases). The CDR3 covers 16 residues. CDR1 and CDR2 from the germline V gene are SQVTM and ANQGSEA. V was pared by 1 base and J by 0 bases, with 15 bases between. The CDR3 DNA reads TGCAGCGTTGAAGGTCGGAGAGGGACGGTGAACACTGAAGCTTTCTTT. As protein: CSVEGRRGTVNTEAFF.

A few counts support this clonotype. For the CDR3, the DNA is TGTGCCAGCAGCCAAGGGGGGACAGGCAATCAGCCCCAGCATTTT. Amino acids: CASSQGGTGNQPQHF. V and J are TRBV14 and TRBJ1-5; 7 bases agree with TRBD1. CDR1 and CDR2 (germline): SGHDN, FVKESK. V was pared by 1 base and J by 2 bases, with 2 bases of the junction left unmatched. This CDR3 region has 15 residues.

The chain carries TRBV29-1 and TRBJ2-6, with D perhaps matching TRBD2 (6 bases). The V and J ends lost 2 bases and 0 bases respectively, with 14 bases between them. Looked up from germline, CDR1 is SQVTM and CDR2 is ANQGSEA. This CDR3 contains 17 residues. This CDR3 is CSVELVGRGSGANVLTF. The CDR3 DNA follows: TGCAGCGTTGAATTGGTAGGGCGGGGCTCTGGGGCCAACGTCCTGACTTTC.

The V and J genes are TRBV28 and TRBJ2-1, with TRBD2 matching over 9 bases. The CDR3 consists of 14 residues. V was pared by 3 bases and J by 4 bases, with 1 base of the junction left unmatched. Germline CDR1 is MDHEN and CDR2 is SYDVKM. CDR3 loop: CASSLRGGYNEQFF. Written as DNA, the CDR3 is TGTGCCAGCAGTTTGCGGGGGGGGTACAATGAGCAGTTCTTC.

This clonotype was picked up many times. The J gene is TRBJ2-1, the V gene TRBV7-2; D gene unclear. In germline, CDR1 is SGHTA, CDR2 FQGNSA. This CDR3 has 15 amino acids. Trimming took 5 bases from V and 3 from J, leaving 14 bases between them. CDR3 loop: CASSTFEAYYNEQFF. CDR3 bases: TGTGCCAGCAGCACCTTTGAGGCTTACTACAATGAGCAGTTCTTC.

The chain uses TRBV6-2 or TRBV6-3 and TRBJ2-7, with TRBD2 identical over 10 bases. CDR1 MNHEY and CDR2 SVGEGT come from the germline V gene. V shed 5 bases, J shed 6 bases, and the junction held 7 bases outside the gene matches. This CDR3 comprises 14 residues. Written as DNA, the CDR3 is TGTGCCAGCAGTACTCTAGCGGGGGTCTCCGAGCAGTACTTC. Its protein product is CASSTLAGVSEQYF.

This clonotype was counted at least ten times. The chain recombines TRBV12-3 or TRBV12-4 with TRBJ2-1; D remains unclear. The CDR3 contains 17 residues. V shed 7 bases and J shed 5 bases, with 24 bases lying between them. The CDR3 loop is CASTILTPSGGNNEQFF. Written as DNA, the CDR3 is TGTGCCAGCACCATATTAACCCCCTCGGGTGGGAACAATGAGCAGTTCTTC.

This clonotype was observed many times. This rearrangement joins TRBV10-3 to TRBJ2-3, with 8 bases aligning to TRBD1. Per the germline V gene, CDR1 is ENHRY and CDR2 is SYGVKD. With V trimmed by 8 bases and J by 2 bases, 15 bases remained unmatched. CDR3 length: 17 amino acids. The CDR3: CAISGGAIKSNTDTQYF. The CDR3 DNA sequence: TGTGCCATCTCAGGGGGCGCCATAAAGTCCAACACAGATACGCAGTATTTT.

Comment on this clonotype: This sequence may be a read error, since a much larger clone differs from it by one base. The chain recombines TRBV28 with TRBJ2-7; 7 bases line up with TRBD2. There are 13 residues in the CDR3. Germline V gives CDR1 MDHEN, CDR2 SYDVKM. Written as DNA, the CDR3 is TGTACCAGCAGTTTCTCTAGCGGCTACGAGCAGTACTTC. It encodes CTSSFSSGYEQYF.

The chain employs TRBV29-1 and TRBJ2-5, with unresolved D. The CDR3 length is 16 residues. The germline CDR1 and CDR2 sequences are SQVTM and ANQGSEA. V was clipped by 1 base and J by 6 bases, with 21 bases between them. The CDR3 loop reads CSVEAVLLRVRKTQYF. In DNA, the CDR3 is TGCAGCGTTGAAGCTGTACTACTAAGGGTTCGGAAGACCCAGTACTTC.

CDR3 amino acids: CASSNRDRGFEKLFF. The CDR3 bases are TGTGCCAGCAGCAACCGGGACAGGGGTTTCGAAAAACTGTTTTTT. The rearrangement uses TRBV28 and TRBJ1-4; 10 positions agree with TRBD1. The junction had 9 bases not matched to a gene; V was cut back by 6 bases and J by 8 bases. The CDR3 runs 15 residues. The V gene's germline CDR1 is MDHEN and CDR2 SYDVKM.

About this clonotype: A junction boundary mismatches the germline segment, possibly from a read error. The chain joins TRBV6-5 to TRBJ2-7, with D unresolved. Germline V gives CDR1 MNHEY, CDR2 SVGAGI. The CDR3 sequence is 11 residues long. In DNA form, the CDR3 reads TGTACCAGCACCCGTAAGAACGAGCAGTACTTC. It encodes CTSTRKNEQYF.

This clonotype was recorded a few times. This sequence joins TRBV28 and TRBJ2-1; D gene uncertain. Germline values: CDR1 MDHEN, CDR2 SYDVKM. CDR3 length: 12 amino acids. Trimming took 4 bases from V and 8 from J, leaving 9 bases between them. CDR3: CASSSGPDEQFF. Here the CDR3 DNA reads TGTGCCAGCAGTTCCGGTCCGGATGAGCAGTTCTTC. The complete variable domain, with remaining parts taken from reference TRBV28 and TRBJ2-1, reads DVKVTQSSRYLVKRTGEKVFLECVQDMDHENMFWYRQDPGLGLRLIYFSYDVKMKEKGDIPEGYSVSREKKERFSLILESASTNQTSMYLCASSSGPDEQFFGPGTRLTVL.

V gene TRBV20-1 combines with J gene TRBJ2-3; D gene uncertain. Germline V CDR1 and CDR2: DFQATT, SNEGSKA (reference sequence). V was cut by 3 bases and J by 3 bases, with 10 bases left in between. The CDR3 spans 13 residues. CDR3 amino acids: CSARIGFTDTQYF. CDR3 in DNA: TGCAGTGCTAGGATCGGTTTTACAGATACGCAGTATTTT.

The sample holds many counts of this clonotype. This chain uses TRBV6-2 or TRBV6-3 with TRBJ1-1, with D possibly matching TRBD1 (5 bases). Germline V CDR1 and CDR2: MNHEY, SVGEGT. CDR3 length: 16 residues. Trimming stripped 2 bases from V and 4 bases from J, with 17 bases between. CDR3 sequence: CASSYDVGQGGTEAFF. CDR3 sequence (DNA): TGTGCCAGCAGTTACGACGTCGGTCAGGGAGGCACTGAAGCTTTCTTT.

This clonotype was seen at least ten times. The chain carries TRBV7-9 and TRBJ1-5, with 9 nucleotides matching TRBD1. CDR1 SEHNR and CDR2 FQNEAQ come from the germline V gene (reference sequence). With V trimmed by 3 bases and J by 2 bases, 14 bases remained unmatched. CDR3 size: 19 residues. The CDR3: CASSFTSGTGSIRNQPQHF. CDR3 coding DNA: TGTGCCAGCAGCTTCACATCAGGGACAGGGAGTATCCGCAATCAGCCCCAGCATTTT.

The chain has TRBV19 and TRBJ2-7, with 12 bases matching TRBD2. There are 13 residues in the CDR3. Unmatched junction bases numbered 2, after V lost 4 bases and J lost 7 bases. CDR1 and CDR2 from the germline V gene are LNHDA and SQIVND (reference sequence). The CDR3 here is CASSKGLAGEQYF. As DNA, the CDR3 is TGTGCCAGTAGTAAAGGACTAGCGGGAGAGCAGTACTTC.

This clonotype was seen ten or more times. The chain combines TRBV28 with TRBJ1-2; 7 positions match TRBD1. The CDR3 has 14 residues. Per the germline V gene, CDR1 is MDHEN and CDR2 is SYDVKM. Trimming cost V 5 bases and J 1 base; bases outside gene matches: 4. For the CDR3, the DNA is TGTGCCAGCAGTCCCTGGGACAGTAACTATGGCTACACCTTC. This gives the protein CASSPWDSNYGYTF.

The chain combines TRBV6-6 with TRBJ2-7, with a tentative D call TRBD1 (5 bases). This CDR3 has 15 residues. Germline V gene data show CDR1 as MNHNY and CDR2 as SVGAGI (reference sequence). V lost 7 bases and J lost 1, with 17 bases in between. CDR3 nucleotide sequence: TGTGCCAGCAACTCAGTGGGGCAAAGGTCCTACGAGCAGTACTTC. This sequence encodes CASNSVGQRSYEQYF.

This clonotype was seen at least ten times. V and J are TRBV6-2 or TRBV6-3 and TRBJ1-1, with 7 bases that match TRBD1. The germline CDR1 and CDR2 sequences are MNHEY and SVGEGT. The CDR3 totals 14 residues. V lost 10 bases to trimming and J lost 0 bases; unmatched junction nucleotides: 8. CDR3 sequence: CATRDSLMNTEAFF. CDR3 sequence (DNA): TGTGCCACCCGGGACAGTCTAATGAACACTGAAGCTTTCTTT.

There are a few counts of this clonotype. The chain carries TRBV5-8 and TRBJ2-1, with D tentatively TRBD1 or TRBD2 (5 bases each). V lost 5 bases and J lost 1, with 19 bases in between. The CDR3 spans 17 residues. Germline V CDR1 and CDR2: SGHTS, YDEGEE. CDR3 in DNA: TGTGCCAGCAGGATTGACCGGGGACGCACTTCCTACAATGAGCAGTTCTTC. This gives the protein CASRIDRGRTSYNEQFF. The whole variable domain, filled in from reference TRBV5-8 and TRBJ2-1, reads EAGVTQSPTHLIKTRGQQATLRCSPISGHTSVYWYQQALGLGLQFLLWYDEGEERNRGNFPPRFSGRQFPNYSSELNVNALELEDSALYLCASRIDRGRTSYNEQFFGPGTRLTVL.

The chain combines TRBV18 with TRBJ2-5; D not resolved. Trimming removed 9 bases at V and 2 bases at J, with 19 bases between. Germline V gene lookup returns CDR1 KGHSH and CDR2 LQKENI. CDR3 length: 15 residues. CDR3 sequence (DNA): TGTGCCAGTTCCTCGGCCCCATTACCACAAGAGACCCAGTACTTC. Translating it yields CASSSAPLPQETQYF. Combining the CDR3 with reference TRBV18 and TRBJ2-5 gives the whole variable domain NAGVMQNPRHLVRRRGQEARLRCSPMKGHSHVYWYRQLPEEGLKFMVYLQKENIIDESGMPKERFSAEFPKEGPSILRIQQVVRGDSAAYFCASSSAPLPQETQYFGPGTRLLVL.

V gene TRBV11-3 combines with J gene TRBJ2-1; D may be TRBD1 (7 bases). The CDR3 consists of 13 residues. Germline V gene lookup returns CDR1 SGHNT and CDR2 YENEEA. V lost 5 bases and J lost 7, with 12 bases in between. The CDR3 protein is CASSPGGSNEQFF. The CDR3 DNA reads as TGTGCCAGCAGCCCAGGGGGGTCTAATGAGCAGTTCTTC. Drawing the rest from reference TRBV11-3 and TRBJ2-1, the complete variable domain is EAGVVQSPRYKIIEKKQPVAFWCNPISGHNTLYWYLQNLGQGPELLIRYENEEAVDDSQLPKDRFSAERLKGVDSTLKIQPAELGDSAVYLCASSPGGSNEQFFGPGTRLTVL.

The chain carries TRBV7-6 and TRBJ1-2; perhaps TRBD1 as D (5 bases). From germline, CDR1 is SGHVS and CDR2 FNYEAQ. The CDR3 is made up of 14 amino acids. The ends were cut back, 3 bases at V and 0 bases at J, with 8 bases in the middle. The chain's CDR3 is CASSLTDSNYGYTF. CDR3 nucleotide sequence: TGTGCCAGCAGCTTGACAGACTCTAACTATGGCTACACCTTC.

The sample holds many counts of this clonotype. This sequence joins TRBV2 and TRBJ2-1; a possible D gene is TRBD1 (6 bases). The length of the CDR3 is 13 residues. Germline assignment: CDR1 SNHLY and CDR2 FYNNEI. Trimming left V 7 bases short and J 8 bases short, with 15 bases between. This chain's CDR3 is CASTAGDVHEQFF. As DNA, the CDR3 is TGTGCCAGCACGGCAGGGGATGTCCATGAGCAGTTCTTC.